These 7 T cell receptor beta chains were all obtained from the same sample, sequenced in a study of blood T cells in healthy people across ages (dated by TCRdb to between 2015 and 2017). Libraries were made using 5' RACE. Data came from an Illumina HiSeq 2500. The second PCR ran for about 7 to 11 cycles and used a J-beta primer mix along with a sample-barcoded 5' primer. TCRdb passed the public sequencing reads through fastp at Q25 and MiXCR, retaining productive beta sequences. Entries that share a CDR3 protein sequence are merged under the most common genes and DNA. The table for this sample lists 910,000 or so distinct CDR3 sequences; 45% to 60% of them were counted only once. The ten most abundant clones make up around 21% of the sample. Source material: blood. These receptors were collected from a woman aged 55-70 years in good health.

The rearrangement uses TRBV7-9 and TRBJ2-7; D is possibly TRBD1 (5 bases). Deletions cut 3 bases from V and 1 base from J, with 7 bases between. This CDR3 region has 13 residues. Germline V gene lookup returns CDR1 SEHNR and CDR2 FQNEAQ (reference sequence). CDR3 loop: CASSFGHSYEQYF. The CDR3 DNA is TGTGCCAGCAGCTTCGGACATTCCTACGAGCAGTACTTC.

Only a few counts were recorded for this clonotype. The chain employs TRBV20-1 and TRBJ1-2, with a tentative D call TRBD1 (5 bases). CDR3 size: 12 residues. From germline, CDR1 is DFQATT and CDR2 SNEGSKA (reference sequence). V was pared by 3 bases and J by 7 bases, with 12 bases between. CDR3 coding DNA: TGCAGTGCTAGGGAGAGGGGTTCTGGCTACACCTTC. Protein sequence: CSARERGSGYTF.

This clonotype was counted only a few times. J is TRBJ2-1 and V is TRBV20-1; D gene uncertain. Germline CDR1 reads DFQATT; CDR2 reads SNEGSKA (reference sequence). V dropped 6 bases and J dropped 6 bases, with 12 bases sitting between them. CDR3 length: 12 amino acids. The DNA of the CDR3 is TGCAGTGCCGTCCCAAATATCAATGAGCAGTTCTTC. Amino acid sequence: CSAVPNINEQFF.

This clonotype was seen a handful of times. The chain uses TRBV6-2 or TRBV6-3 and TRBJ2-7, with D maybe TRBD2 (5 bases). This CDR3 comprises 13 residues. V gave up 6 bases and J gave up 5 bases, with 14 bases separating them. The germline gives CDR1 MNHEY, CDR2 SVGEGT. This chain's CDR3 is CASRLTSLDEQYF. The CDR3 DNA sequence: TGTGCCAGCAGACTAACTAGTTTGGACGAGCAGTACTTC.

The chain links TRBV29-1 to TRBJ1-2; 12 nucleotides line up with TRBD1. Trimming removed 7 bases from V and 10 bases from J; junction bases left unmatched: 10. Germline V gives CDR1 SQVTM, CDR2 ANQGSEA. The CDR3 contains 13 residues. This chain's CDR3 is CSALGQGAIDYTF. The CDR3 bases are TGCAGCGCTCTGGGACAGGGGGCAATTGACTACACCTTC.

The chain joins TRBV5-1 to TRBJ1-2, with D unclear. The germline V and J ends were trimmed by 4 bases and 8 bases, with 18 bases remaining between them. The CDR3 has 14 amino acids. CDR1 is SGHRS and CDR2 is YFSETQ in the germline V gene. Written as DNA, the CDR3 is TGCGCCAGCAGCCCCGAGGGCTACAAGGAAGGCTACACCTTC. Its protein is CASSPEGYKEGYTF.

The V call is TRBV5-1, the J call TRBJ2-6, with a possible D match to TRBD1 (6 bases). The V gene's germline CDR1 is SGHRS and CDR2 YFSETQ. The V end was cut by 0 bases, the J end by 6 bases, with 13 bases between. The CDR3 spans 16 residues. CDR3 protein: CASSLDGGKMANVLTF. CDR3 bases: TGCGCCAGCAGCTTGGATGGGGGCAAGATGGCCAACGTCCTGACTTTC.